This T cell receptor (beta chain) was sequenced in a study of T-cell memory formation after mild COVID-19. Whole-study context: Largely donor-specific sequence clusters came from two donors. Findings and caveats of the study: Second-wave clones peaking on day 37 lacked confirmed SARS-CoV-2 specificity. Mainly CM and EM harbored the contracting CD4+ clones; mainly EMRA harbored the CD8+ ones. Detection of some responders pre-infection suggested pre-existing cross-reactive memory T cells participated.

TCRdb ran MiXCR on the 5' RACE reads and lists one entry per CDR3 protein. The sample consists of 550,000 to 700,000 distinct CDR3 sequences, approximately 18% of them appearing once. This clonotype was seen at least ten times. Antigen unknown. This CDR3 is built from 14 residues. V lost 6 bases to trimming and J lost 3 bases; unmatched junction nucleotides: 7. The germline gives CDR1 ENHRY, CDR2 SYGVKD. V is TRBV10-3 and J is TRBJ2-7; 8 bases map to TRBD1. The material sequenced was PBMCs or a T cell subset sorted from them (not recorded which). The source of this sequence is an adult woman who had mild COVID-19 (a few samples of this study predate the infection). Cell type and time point are not known. In nucleotides, the CDR3 is TGTGCCATCAGCCCCGGGACAGGTGGCTACGAGCAGTACTTC. Encoded protein: CAISPGTGGYEQYF.